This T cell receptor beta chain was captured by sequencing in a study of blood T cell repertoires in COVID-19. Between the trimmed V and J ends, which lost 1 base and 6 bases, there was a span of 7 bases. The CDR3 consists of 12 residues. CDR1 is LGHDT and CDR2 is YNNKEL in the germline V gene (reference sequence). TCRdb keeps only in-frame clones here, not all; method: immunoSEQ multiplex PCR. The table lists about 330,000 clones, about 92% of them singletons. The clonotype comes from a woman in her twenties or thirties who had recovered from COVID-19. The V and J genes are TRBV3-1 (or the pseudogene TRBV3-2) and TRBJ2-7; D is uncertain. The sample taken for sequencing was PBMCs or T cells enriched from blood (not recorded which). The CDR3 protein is CASSQASGEQYF. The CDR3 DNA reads TGTGCCAGCAGCCAAGCTTCGGGCGAGCAGTACTTC.